The 7 T cell receptor beta chains listed next were all sequenced from one sample in a study of blood T cell repertoires in COVID-19. Sequenced by immunoSEQ multiplex PCR; TCRdb stores in-frame clones only, minus some. This table has about 240,000 clones, about 80% appearing once. The sequenced sample was peripheral blood. The receptors originated from a woman older than 75 with acute or convalescent COVID-19.

This clone was seen only once. J is TRBJ1-4 and V is TRBV2; D gene ambiguous. The germline gives CDR1 SNHLY, CDR2 FYNNEI. The length of the CDR3 is 16 residues. Trimming removed 6 bases at V and 5 bases at J, with 19 bases between. Here the CDR3 reads CASRLSLGEPNEKLFF. CDR3 sequence (DNA): TGTGCCAGCAGGCTCAGCCTCGGGGAACCGAATGAAAAACTGTTTTTT.

This sequence joins TRBV25-1 and TRBJ2-5, with a weak D call TRBD1 (5 bases). V gave up 3 bases and J gave up 4 bases, with 18 bases separating them. The germline V gene has CDR1 MGHDK and CDR2 SYGVNS. CDR3 length: 16 residues. The CDR3 loop reads CASSDPRQGSGETQYF. CDR3 bases: TGTGCCAGCAGTGATCCTCGGCAGGGCTCAGGAGAGACCCAGTACTTC.

The table lists this clone with a few counts. J is TRBJ1-4 and V is TRBV5-5; D not resolved. CDR1 is SGHKS, CDR2 YYEKEE, per germline (reference sequence). Between the trimmed V and J ends, which lost 3 bases and 3 bases, there was a span of 6 bases. The CDR3 loop spans 13 amino acids. For the CDR3, the DNA is TGTGCCAGCAGCTGGAGTGCTAATGAAAAACTGTTTTTT. This codes for CASSWSANEKLFF.

This chain connects TRBV7-3 to TRBJ2-5; tentatively, D is TRBD1 (6 bases). Between the trimmed V and J ends, which lost 5 bases and 5 bases, there was a span of 21 bases. The CDR3 runs to 16 residues. Germline lookup yields CDR1 SGHTA and CDR2 FQGTGA. CDR3 bases: TGTGCCAGCAGCCTACACGGTTCCCCGCAGGGGGAGACCCAGTACTTC. Its translation: CASSLHGSPQGETQYF. Full variable domain (rest looked up from reference TRBV7-3 and TRBJ2-5): GAGVSQTPSNKVTEKGKYVELRCDPISGHTALYWYRQSLGQGPEFLIYFQGTGAADDSGLPNDRFFAVRPEGSVSTLKIQRTERGDSAVYLCASSLHGSPQGETQYFGPGTRLLVL.

V is TRBV19 and J is TRBJ1-1; a possible D gene is TRBD1 (5 bases). Trimming left V 4 bases short and J 7 bases short, with 10 bases between. The germline gives CDR1 LNHDA, CDR2 SQIVND (reference sequence). This CDR3 has 12 residues. The CDR3 sequence is CASSTGGVEAFF. The CDR3 DNA is TGTGCCAGTAGTACGGGGGGGGTTGAAGCTTTCTTT.

This clone was picked up a small number of times. The rearrangement joins TRBV5-6 to TRBJ2-7, with D uncertain. Germline lookup yields CDR1 SGHDT and CDR2 YYEEEE. This CDR3 is 11 amino acids long. Trimming cost V 0 bases and J 6 bases, with 4 bases left between them. The CDR3 loop is CASSLGAEQYF. The CDR3 DNA follows: TGTGCCAGCAGCTTGGGGGCCGAGCAGTACTTC.

The V and J genes are TRBV9 and TRBJ1-2, with TRBD1 identical over 8 bases. Per the germline V gene, CDR1 is SGDLS and CDR2 is YYNGEE. This CDR3 spans 14 amino acids. Trimming at V came to 1 base and at J to 8 bases, leaving 7 bases not matched to a gene. The DNA of the CDR3 is TGTGCCAGCAGCGTAACGGGACAGGATCCGGGCTACACCTTC. Amino acid sequence: CASSVTGQDPGYTF.